Following are 22 T cell receptor beta chains from one sample sequenced in a study of CD8+CD57+ T cells in acquired aplastic anemia. Patients who underwent sequencing had shown CD8+CD57+ cell expansion by flow cytometry. Genomic DNA provided the template from which TCR beta VDJ and CDR3 profiles were obtained. TCRdb independently ran MiXCR on the reads; one entry per CDR3 protein. The table has 90,000 to 150,000 distinct CDR3 sequences, under 60% seen once. Specimen: sorted CD4+, CD8+, or CD8+CD57+ T cells (not recorded which) from PBMCs. The receptors come from a human donor with aplastic anemia.

The V and J genes are TRBV19 and TRBJ2-7, with D maybe TRBD2 (6 bases). The germline gives CDR1 LNHDA, CDR2 SQIVND (reference sequence). With 5 bases removed from V and 1 base from J, the gap between germline ends came to 9 bases. CDR3 length: 13 residues. The CDR3 protein is CASSGGESYEQYF. CDR3 nucleotides: TGTGCCAGTAGTGGCGGGGAATCCTACGAGCAGTACTTC. The full variable domain, its missing parts supplied by reference TRBV19 and TRBJ2-7, is DGGITQSPKYLFRKEGQNVTLSCEQNLNHDAMYWYRQDPGQGLRLIYYSQIVNDFQKGDIAEGYSVSREKKESFPLTVTSAQKNPTAFYLCASSGGESYEQYFGPGTRLTVT.

This clonotype was picked up a small number of times. The chain carries TRBV25-1 and TRBJ2-5; 11 nucleotides align to TRBD2. The CDR3 covers 17 residues. V trimming: 3 bases; J trimming: 3 bases; junction bases outside the gene matches: 9. Germline assignment: CDR1 MGHDK and CDR2 SYGVNS. The CDR3 DNA reads TGTGCCAGCAGTGACCCAAGACTAGCGGGGAACGAAGAGACCCAGTACTTC. Translating gives CASSDPRLAGNEETQYF.

The chain couples TRBV20-1 to TRBJ2-7; D is possibly TRBD2 (5 bases). The CDR3 sequence is 15 residues long. The germline V gene encodes CDR1 DFQATT and CDR2 SNEGSKA (reference sequence). The V end was cut by 3 bases, the J end by 6 bases, with 21 bases between. Written as DNA, the CDR3 is TGCAGTGCTAGTGTCCTTTCCCGGGGTAGGGCCGAGCAGTACTTC. Encoded protein: CSASVLSRGRAEQYF.

This chain joins TRBV30 and TRBJ2-7, with D unresolved. In germline, CDR1 is GTSNPN, CDR2 SVGIG (reference sequence). This CDR3 has 12 residues. Deletions cut 1 base from V and 6 bases from J, with 10 bases between. The CDR3 nucleotides are TGTGCCTGGAGTGGAGAGCTGGCCGAGCAGTACTTC. Its protein product is CAWSGELAEQYF.

The chain couples TRBV15 to TRBJ2-7, with a possible D match to TRBD1 (5 bases). The V end was cut by 3 bases, the J end by 2 bases, with 11 bases between. This CDR3 has 14 residues. The germline gives CDR1 LNHNV, CDR2 YYDKDF (reference sequence). In DNA, the CDR3 is TGTGCCACCAGCAGCAGACAGAGGACCTACGAGCAGTACTTC. Protein product: CATSSRQRTYEQYF.

V and J are TRBV2 and TRBJ2-7; tentative D call: TRBD2 (6 bases). The CDR3 length is 14 residues. V was clipped by 4 bases and J by 3 bases, with 13 bases between them. Germline loops: CDR1 SNHLY, CDR2 FYNNEI. CDR3 nucleotide sequence: TGTGCCAGCAGTGTGTCTTTCGGGGGCTACGAGCAGTACTTC. It is translated as CASSVSFGGYEQYF.

This sequence joins TRBV2 and TRBJ1-1, with 10 bases that match TRBD1. CDR3 length: 13 amino acids. J gave up 6 bases and V 4 bases, and 2 bases lay outside the gene matches. The germline CDR1 and CDR2 sequences are SNHLY and FYNNEI. The CDR3 protein is CASSVDRGAEAFF. CDR3 sequence (DNA): TGTGCCAGCAGTGTGGACAGGGGGGCTGAAGCTTTCTTT.

This clonotype was counted between two and nine times. The V gene is TRBV10-3, the J gene TRBJ2-7, with D possibly being TRBD1 (6 bases). Germline assignment: CDR1 ENHRY and CDR2 SYGVKD. The CDR3 has 16 amino acids. V was clipped by 1 base and J by 1 base, with 14 bases between them. Here the CDR3 DNA reads TGTGCCATCAGTGAGTTAGACAGGTCTTCATCCTACGAGCAGTACTTC. This codes for CAISELDRSSSYEQYF.

This clonotype was seen at least ten times. The CDR3 sequence is CASSGGADYEQYF. The CDR3 bases are TGTGCCAGCAGCGGGGGGGCCGACTACGAGCAGTACTTC. The V call is TRBV9, the J call TRBJ2-7; D is tentatively TRBD1 or TRBD2 (6 bases each). Per germline, CDR1 SGDLS and CDR2 YYNGEE. The V end lost 3 bases, the J end lost 3 bases, and 10 bases lay between the germline ends. The CDR3 sequence is 13 residues long. Supplemented by reference TRBV9 and TRBJ2-7, the full variable domain reads DSGVTQTPKHLITATGQRVTLRCSPRSGDLSVYWYQQSLDQGLQFLIQYYNGEERAKGNILERFSAQQFPDLHSELNLSSLELGDSALYFCASSGGADYEQYFGPGTRLTVT.

This rearrangement joins TRBV20-1 to TRBJ1-1, with D possibly being TRBD1 (5 bases). V was shortened by 5 bases and J by 0 bases, with 13 bases between the two germline ends. There are 14 residues in the CDR3. Germline loops: CDR1 DFQATT, CDR2 SNEGSKA (reference sequence). This chain's CDR3 is CSAPGTPMNTEAFF. CDR3 sequence (DNA): TGCAGTGCTCCCGGGACGCCGATGAACACTGAAGCTTTCTTT.

This clonotype has a single count. The rearrangement uses TRBV12-3 or TRBV12-4 and TRBJ2-7; 10 nucleotides line up with TRBD1. The J segment lost 2 bases and the V segment lost 5 bases, leaving 6 bases of the junction unmatched. This CDR3 comprises 15 residues. The CDR3: CASSPAGTGAYEQYF. The CDR3 bases are TGTGCCAGCAGTCCGGCCGGGACAGGGGCCTACGAGCAGTACTTC.

V gene TRBV2 combines with J gene TRBJ1-4, with no clear D. Germline-derived CDR1 and CDR2 are SNHLY and FYNNEI. V was clipped by 4 bases and J by 0 bases, with 6 bases between them. The CDR3 has 14 residues. The CDR3 protein is CASSVGPTNEKLFF. CDR3 bases: TGTGCCAGCAGTGTTGGGCCAACTAATGAAAAACTGTTTTTT.

V usage is TRBV10-3 and J usage is TRBJ2-3, with a tentative D call TRBD1 (6 bases). Germline V lookup: CDR1 ENHRY, CDR2 SYGVKD. The CDR3 has 13 amino acids. Trimming left V 7 bases short and J 2 bases short, with 10 bases between. The CDR3 protein is CAITRQDTDTQYF. The CDR3 coding sequence is TGTGCCATCACCCGACAGGACACAGATACGCAGTATTTT.

The CDR3 bases are TGTGCCACCAGTGACCCTCTAGCGGGAGGGCAAGATACGCAGTATTTT. It codes for CATSDPLAGGQDTQYF. The chain carries TRBV24-1 and TRBJ2-3, with 12 bases aligning to TRBD2. The CDR3 runs to 16 residues. Germline values: CDR1 KGHDR, CDR2 SFDVKD. The J segment lost 5 bases and the V segment lost 4 bases, leaving 6 bases of the junction unmatched.

About this clonotype: The CDR3 ends on some other residue instead of the conserved phenylalanine or tryptophan, so this is likely a read error. This sequence joins TRBV10-3 and TRBJ2-5, with D perhaps TRBD2 (5 bases). Germline V gene data show CDR1 as ENHRY and CDR2 as SYGVKD. Trimming removed 11 bases from V and 2 bases from J, with 12 bases in between. This CDR3 has 12 residues. This chain's CDR3 is CAASGLQETQYS. The CDR3 DNA reads TGTGCCGCGTCTGGACTGCAAGAGACCCAGTACTCC.

The rearrangement joins TRBV24-1 to TRBJ2-7, with D perhaps TRBD1 (6 bases). The CDR3 sequence is 16 residues long. V lost 5 bases, J lost 3 bases, and 19 bases lay in between. CDR1 and CDR2 from the germline V gene are KGHDR and SFDVKD. This CDR3 is CATSAPSETGFYEQYF. The CDR3 DNA sequence: TGTGCCACCAGTGCCCCTTCTGAGACAGGCTTCTACGAGCAGTACTTC.

The rearrangement links TRBV25-1 to TRBJ2-5, with a tentative D call TRBD2 (6 bases). The CDR3 extends over 14 amino acids. Trimming stripped 2 bases from V and 5 bases from J, with 12 bases between. From germline, CDR1 is MGHDK and CDR2 SYGVNS. In DNA form, the CDR3 reads TGTGCCAGCAGTGAAGTGACTAGTTTTGAGACCCAGTACTTC. The encoded protein is CASSEVTSFETQYF.

J is TRBJ2-7 and V is TRBV6-1; D uncertain. This CDR3 is built from 14 residues. CDR1 and CDR2 (germline): MNHNS, SASEGT. The V and J ends lost 8 bases and 3 bases respectively, with 17 bases between them. CDR3 DNA sequence: TGTGCCAGCTCACACGGGCTAGAATACTACGAGCAGTACTTC. Translation gives CASSHGLEYYEQYF.

CDR3 in DNA: TGTGCCAGCAGTGAATACAGACTGTACGAGCAGTACTTC. Protein: CASSEYRLYEQYF. The chain couples TRBV2 to TRBJ2-7; D ambiguous. CDR3 length: 13 amino acids. Germline loops: CDR1 SNHLY, CDR2 FYNNEI. Trimming removed 2 bases at V and 4 bases at J, with 9 bases between. Filled out from reference TRBV2 and TRBJ2-7, the complete variable domain reads EPEVTQTPSHQVTQMGQEVILRCVPISNHLYFYWYRQILGQKVEFLVSFYNNEISEKSEIFDDQFSVERPDGSNFTLKIRSTKLEDSAMYFCASSEYRLYEQYFGPGTRLTVT.

The J gene is TRBJ2-7, the V gene TRBV7-2, with 9 bases aligning to TRBD2. J gave up 2 bases and V 4 bases, and 12 bases lay outside the gene matches. This CDR3 region has 17 residues. Germline CDR1 reads SGHTA; CDR2 reads FQGNSA. CDR3 amino acids: CASSSSGGSGRTYEQYF. The CDR3 region has the DNA TGTGCCAGCAGCTCATCTGGGGGTAGCGGGAGAACCTACGAGCAGTACTTC.

This clonotype was observed a handful of times. A much more abundant neighbour one base away suggests this may be a read error. This chain connects TRBV11-1 to TRBJ1-3, with TRBD1 identical over 7 bases. In germline, CDR1 is SGHAT, CDR2 FQDESV (reference sequence). The CDR3 is 16 residues long. The CDR3 sequence: CACSPPVTGTGNTIYF. The CDR3 coding sequence is TGTGCCTGCAGCCCCCCTGTGACAGGGACTGGAAACACCATATATTTT.

J is TRBJ2-7 and V is TRBV10-3; 9 positions match TRBD1. Per the germline V gene, CDR1 is ENHRY and CDR2 is SYGVKD. V shed 6 bases and J 4 bases; nucleotides not matched to a gene: 7. There are 14 residues in the CDR3. CDR3 region: CAISPDRGGYEQYF. The CDR3 DNA is TGTGCCATCAGCCCGGACAGGGGAGGGTACGAGCAGTACTTC.